This T cell receptor beta chain was sequenced during a study of cytomegalovirus exposure and HLA in healthy donors. A multiplex PCR was run with 60 Vbeta primers and 13 Jbeta primers. This table comes from immunoSEQ multiplex PCR, and its TCRdb copy is limited to in-frame clones, with some not included. Here the sample spans around 140,000 clones, about 84% being singletons. The source of this sequence is a woman under 30 in good health and CMV-seropositive. The sequenced sample was PBMCs.

The CDR3 protein is CASSLDGLRSPLHF. CDR3 nucleotide sequence: TGTGCCAGCAGCTTGGATGGGCTACGGTCACCCCTCCACTTT. V is TRBV5-5 and J is TRBJ1-6, with no clear D. Germline V lookup: CDR1 SGHKS, CDR2 YYEKEE (reference sequence). The V and J ends lost 0 bases and 10 bases respectively, with 11 bases between them. This CDR3 has 14 residues. Full variable domain (remainder filled in from reference TRBV5-5 and TRBJ1-6): DAGVTQSPTHLIKTRGQQVTLRCSPISGHKSVSWYQQVLGQGPQFIFQYYEKEERGRGNFPDRFSARQFPNYSSELNVNALLLGDSALYLCASSLDGLRSPLHFGNGTRLTVT.